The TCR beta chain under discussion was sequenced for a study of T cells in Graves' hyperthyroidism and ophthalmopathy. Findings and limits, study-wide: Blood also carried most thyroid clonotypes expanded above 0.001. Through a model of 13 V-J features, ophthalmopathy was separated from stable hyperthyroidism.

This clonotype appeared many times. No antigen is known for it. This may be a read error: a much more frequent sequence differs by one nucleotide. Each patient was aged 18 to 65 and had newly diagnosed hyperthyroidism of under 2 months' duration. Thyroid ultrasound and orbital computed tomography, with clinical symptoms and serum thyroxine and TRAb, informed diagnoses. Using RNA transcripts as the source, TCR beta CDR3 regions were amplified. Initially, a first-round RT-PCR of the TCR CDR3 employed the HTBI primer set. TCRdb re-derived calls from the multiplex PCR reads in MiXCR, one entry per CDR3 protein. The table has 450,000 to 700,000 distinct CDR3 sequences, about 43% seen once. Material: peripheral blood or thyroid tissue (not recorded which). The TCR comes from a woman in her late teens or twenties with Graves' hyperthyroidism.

The CDR3 DNA sequence: TGTGCCAGCAGTGATGGGCGGGACACCGGGGAGCTGTTTTTT. Protein product: CASSDGRDTGELFF. The chain employs TRBV6-4 and TRBJ2-2, with a tentative D call TRBD2 (5 bases). The CDR3 spans 14 residues. The germline gives CDR1 MRHNA, CDR2 SNTAGT. Trimming stripped 3 bases from V and 3 bases from J, with 8 bases between.